These 16 T cell receptor beta chains originate from one sample sequenced in a study of blood T cell repertoires in COVID-19. Clones were read by immunoSEQ multiplex PCR, and TCRdb kept only the in-frame ones, dropping some. In the table there are 30,000 to 40,000 clones, approximately 86% of which are singletons. Material for sequencing was peripheral blood. Receptors were obtained from a woman of 80 years or more with active or convalescent COVID-19.

V usage is TRBV15 and J usage is TRBJ1-1; 7 nucleotides agree with TRBD1. The trim removed 1 base at V and 4 bases at J, leaving 0 bases unmatched. There are 13 residues in the CDR3. The germline CDR1 and CDR2 sequences are LNHNV and YYDKDF (reference sequence). The CDR3 protein is CATSRGQGTEAFF. The CDR3 nucleotides are TGTGCCACCAGCAGAGGACAGGGCACTGAAGCTTTCTTT.

This rearrangement joins TRBV4-1 to TRBJ1-6, with D possibly matching TRBD1 (5 bases). V shed 0 bases and J shed 7 bases, with 10 bases lying between them. The CDR3 is 15 residues long. From germline, CDR1 is MGHRA and CDR2 YSYEKL. The CDR3 region is CASSQDDSMNSPLHF. The CDR3 DNA sequence: TGCGCCAGCAGCCAAGATGACAGCATGAATTCACCCCTCCACTTT.

J is TRBJ2-5 and V is TRBV9; 9 bases are a match to TRBD1. The CDR3 extends over 15 amino acids. The ends lost 2 bases at V and 6 bases at J; junction bases unmatched: 8. The germline gives CDR1 SGDLS, CDR2 YYNGEE. The CDR3 DNA is TGTGCCAGCAGCGTCCTTTCGGACAGGGGACAGACCCAGTACTTC. Protein sequence: CASSVLSDRGQTQYF.

The V gene is TRBV5-6, the J gene TRBJ2-5, with 11 bases identical to TRBD2. From germline, CDR1 is SGHDT and CDR2 YYEEEE. Losses at the gene ends were 1 base for V and 2 bases for J; bases not matched to a gene: 1. CDR3 length: 15 amino acids. CDR3 protein: CASSLPSGGQETQYF. CDR3 bases: TGTGCCAGCAGCTTGCCTAGCGGGGGGCAAGAGACCCAGTACTTC.

This sequence joins TRBV10-3 and TRBJ2-5, with TRBD2 as a possible D gene (5 bases). Germline assignment: CDR1 ENHRY and CDR2 SYGVKD. The CDR3 runs 13 residues. The germline V and J ends were trimmed by 6 bases and 5 bases, with 13 bases remaining between them. CDR3 sequence: CAISDGEWETQYF. In nucleotides, the CDR3 is TGTGCCATCAGCGACGGGGAGTGGGAGACCCAGTACTTC.

This clone was counted between two and nine times. The chain joins TRBV19 to TRBJ1-1; TRBD1 matches at 10 bases. The CDR3 is 12 residues long. CDR1 and CDR2 from the germline V gene are LNHDA and SQIVND (reference sequence). V shed 4 bases and J 10 bases; nucleotides not matched to a gene: 3. In DNA form, the CDR3 reads TGTGCCAGTAGTACGAGACAGGGGGCAGCTTTCTTT. Protein sequence: CASSTRQGAAFF. Drawing the rest from reference TRBV19 and TRBJ1-1, the complete variable domain is DGGITQSPKYLFRKEGQNVTLSCEQNLNHDAMYWYRQDPGQGLRLIYYSQIVNDFQKGDIAEGYSVSREKKESFPLTVTSAQKNPTAFYLCASSTRQGAAFFGQGTRLTVV.

This chain joins TRBV5-1 and TRBJ2-1; 10 bases map to TRBD2. In germline, CDR1 is SGHRS, CDR2 YFSETQ. The CDR3 is 14 residues long. Losses at the gene ends were 0 bases for V and 8 bases for J; bases not matched to a gene: 2. CDR3 DNA sequence: TGCGCCAGCAGCTTGGGAGCGGGAGGGTATGAGCAGTTCTTC. The encoded protein is CASSLGAGGYEQFF. The entire variable domain, with the rest obtained from reference TRBV5-1 and TRBJ2-1, is as follows: KAGVTQTPRYLIKTRGQQVTLSCSPISGHRSVSWYQQTPGQGLQFLFEYFSETQRNKGNFPGRFSGRQFSNSRSEMNVSTLELGDSALYLCASSLGAGGYEQFFGPGTRLTVL.

The chain employs TRBV5-6 and TRBJ2-3, with 9 bases fitting TRBD2. CDR1 is SGHDT and CDR2 is YYEEEE in the germline V gene. V was pared by 4 bases and J by 2 bases, with 8 bases of the junction left unmatched. The CDR3 has 16 amino acids. CDR3 DNA sequence: TGTGCCAGCAGCGAAAAGCGGGGGGTAAACACAGATACGCAGTATTTT. The encoded protein is CASSEKRGVNTDTQYF.

V usage is TRBV7-3 and J usage is TRBJ2-1; the D gene is possibly TRBD2 (6 bases). The CDR3 runs 18 residues. Germline-derived CDR1 and CDR2 are SGHTA and FQGTGA. V was clipped by 4 bases and J by 2 bases, with 21 bases between them. CDR3 sequence: CASSSTHVSSGPYNEQFF. Written as DNA, the CDR3 is TGTGCCAGCAGCTCTACTCACGTTAGTAGCGGTCCCTACAATGAGCAGTTCTTC.

This clone was seen a few times. CDR3 coding DNA: TGTGCCAGCACTCGCGGACTAGCGGGAGTTTACGAGCAGTACTTC. It encodes CASTRGLAGVYEQYF. The rearrangement joins TRBV6-5 to TRBJ2-7; 13 nucleotides match TRBD2. The junction had 7 bases not matched to a gene; V was cut back by 7 bases and J by 4 bases. Germline loops: CDR1 MNHEY, CDR2 SVGAGI. CDR3 length: 15 amino acids.

This chain connects TRBV6-1 to TRBJ2-7, with 8 nucleotides matching TRBD2. V gave up 0 bases and J gave up 3 bases; unmatched junction bases: 4. The CDR3 has 15 residues. Germline lookup yields CDR1 MNHNS and CDR2 SASEGT. CDR3 DNA: TGTGCCAGCAGTGAAGCCCCAGCGGGGGTCTACGAGCAGTACTTC. The encoded protein is CASSEAPAGVYEQYF.

J is TRBJ2-5 and V is TRBV7-9, with TRBD2 as a possible D gene (6 bases). CDR3 length: 15 residues. Per the germline V gene, CDR1 is SEHNR and CDR2 is FQNEAQ (reference sequence). Trimming left V 0 bases short and J 3 bases short, with 11 bases between. The DNA for the CDR3 is TGTGCCAGCAGCTTAGCAGGGACTTTAAAAGAGACCCAGTACTTC. Translation gives CASSLAGTLKETQYF. The complete variable domain, with remaining parts taken from reference TRBV7-9 and TRBJ2-5, reads DTGVSQNPRHKITKRGQNVTFRCDPISEHNRLYWYRQTLGQGPEFLTYFQNEAQLEKSRLLSDRFSAERPKGSFSTLEIQRTEQGDSAMYLCASSLAGTLKETQYFGPGTRLLVL.

The gene calls are TRBV5-1 and TRBJ2-3; 8 nucleotides line up with TRBD1. The ends lost 0 bases at V and 5 bases at J; junction bases unmatched: 5. CDR3 length: 15 residues. The germline CDR1 and CDR2 sequences are SGHRS and YFSETQ. CDR3 protein: CASSLEGTGVDTQYF. For the CDR3, the DNA is TGCGCCAGCAGCTTGGAAGGGACAGGCGTAGATACGCAGTATTTT.

CDR3: CASLRGGGGSSTDTQYF. The CDR3 nucleotides read TGCGCCAGCCTAAGGGGAGGCGGGGGGTCCTCCACAGATACGCAGTATTTT. V is TRBV5-1 and J is TRBJ2-3, with 8 positions matching TRBD2. Trimming removed 7 bases from V and 2 bases from J; junction bases left unmatched: 15. Germline V gene sequence: CDR1 SGHRS, CDR2 YFSETQ. This CDR3 has 17 amino acids.

This rearrangement joins TRBV5-4 to TRBJ2-1; D possibly corresponds to TRBD2 (7 bases). Germline values: CDR1 SGHNT, CDR2 YYREEE (reference sequence). This CDR3 comprises 16 residues. V lost 4 bases, J lost 4 bases, and 18 bases lay in between. The CDR3 nucleotides read TGTGCCAGCAGCCAAAACTCCGGGGGGCCGTACAATGAGCAGTTCTTC. Residues: CASSQNSGGPYNEQFF.

This sequence joins TRBV2 and TRBJ2-2, with D uncertain. Germline V gene sequence: CDR1 SNHLY, CDR2 FYNNEI. V gave up 4 bases and J gave up 8 bases, with 11 bases separating them. The CDR3 is 13 amino acids. CDR3 residues: CASSGLLGGELFF. As DNA, the CDR3 is TGTGCCAGCAGTGGTCTTCTCGGGGGGGAGCTGTTTTTT. Based on the CDR3 plus reference TRBV2 and TRBJ2-2, the full variable domain is EPEVTQTPSHQVTQMGQEVILRCVPISNHLYFYWYRQILGQKVEFLVSFYNNEISEKSEIFDDQFSVERPDGSNFTLKIRSTKLEDSAMYFCASSGLLGGELFFGEGSRLTVL.